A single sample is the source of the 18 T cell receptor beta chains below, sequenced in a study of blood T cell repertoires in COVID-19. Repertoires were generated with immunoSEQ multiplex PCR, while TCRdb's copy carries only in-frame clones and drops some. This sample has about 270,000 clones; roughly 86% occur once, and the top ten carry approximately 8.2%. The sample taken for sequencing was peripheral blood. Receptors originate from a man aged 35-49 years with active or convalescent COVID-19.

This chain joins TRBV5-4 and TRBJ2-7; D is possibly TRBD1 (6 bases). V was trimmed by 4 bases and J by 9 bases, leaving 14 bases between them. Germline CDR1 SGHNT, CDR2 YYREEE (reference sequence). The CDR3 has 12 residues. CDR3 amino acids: CASSLGAARQYF. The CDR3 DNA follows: TGTGCCAGCAGCCTGGGGGCTGCGCGGCAGTACTTC. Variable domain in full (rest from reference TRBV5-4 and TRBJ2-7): ETGVTQSPTHLIKTRGQQVTLRCSSQSGHNTVSWYQQALGQGPQFIFQYYREEENGRGNFPPRFSGLQFPNYSSELNVNALELDDSALYLCASSLGAARQYFGPGTRLTVT.

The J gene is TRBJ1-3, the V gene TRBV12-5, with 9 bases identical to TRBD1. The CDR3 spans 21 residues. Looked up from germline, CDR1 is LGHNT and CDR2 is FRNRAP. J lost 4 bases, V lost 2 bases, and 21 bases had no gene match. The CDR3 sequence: CASGLYAWDRARAAEGNTIYF. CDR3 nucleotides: TGTGCTAGTGGTTTGTATGCCTGGGACAGGGCCCGGGCAGCGGAAGGAAACACCATATATTTT. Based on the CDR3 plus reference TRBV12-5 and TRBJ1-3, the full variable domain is DARVTQTPRHKVTEMGQEVTMRCQPILGHNTVFWYRQTMMQGLELLAYFRNRAPLDDSGMPKDRFSAEMPDATLATLKIQPSEPRDSAVYFCASGLYAWDRARAAEGNTIYFGEGSWLTVV.

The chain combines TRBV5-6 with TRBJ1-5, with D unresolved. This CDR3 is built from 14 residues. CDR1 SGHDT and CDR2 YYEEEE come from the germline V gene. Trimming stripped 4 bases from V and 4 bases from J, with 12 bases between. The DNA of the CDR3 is TGTGCCAGCAGCCCGTTTCCAGGTAATCAGCCCCAGCATTTT. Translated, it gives CASSPFPGNQPQHF.

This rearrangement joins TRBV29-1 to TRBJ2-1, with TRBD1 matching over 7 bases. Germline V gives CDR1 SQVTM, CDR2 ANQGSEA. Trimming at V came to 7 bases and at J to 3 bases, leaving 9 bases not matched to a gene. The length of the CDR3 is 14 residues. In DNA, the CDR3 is TGCAGCGCTGAGGAGTCAGGGGGCTACAATGAGCAGTTCTTC. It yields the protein CSAEESGGYNEQFF.

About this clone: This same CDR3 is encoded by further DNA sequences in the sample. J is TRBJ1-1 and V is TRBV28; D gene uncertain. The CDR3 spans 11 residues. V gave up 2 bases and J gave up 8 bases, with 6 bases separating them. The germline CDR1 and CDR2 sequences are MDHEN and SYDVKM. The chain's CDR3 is CASSLSREAFF. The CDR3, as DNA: TGTGCCAGCAGTTTAAGTCGGGAAGCTTTCTTT.

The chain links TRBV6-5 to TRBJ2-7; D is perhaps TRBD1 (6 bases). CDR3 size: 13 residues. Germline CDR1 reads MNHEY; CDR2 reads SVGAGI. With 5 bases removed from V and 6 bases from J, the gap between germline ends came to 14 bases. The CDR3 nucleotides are TGTGCCAGCAGTCACGGACAGTTGGGCGAGCAGTACTTC. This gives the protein CASSHGQLGEQYF.

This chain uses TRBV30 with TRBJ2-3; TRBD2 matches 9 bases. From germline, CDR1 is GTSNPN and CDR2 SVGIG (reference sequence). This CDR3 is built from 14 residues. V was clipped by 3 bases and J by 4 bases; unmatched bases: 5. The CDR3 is CAWSLSSGADTQYF. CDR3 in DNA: TGTGCCTGGAGCTTGTCTAGCGGGGCAGATACGCAGTATTTT.

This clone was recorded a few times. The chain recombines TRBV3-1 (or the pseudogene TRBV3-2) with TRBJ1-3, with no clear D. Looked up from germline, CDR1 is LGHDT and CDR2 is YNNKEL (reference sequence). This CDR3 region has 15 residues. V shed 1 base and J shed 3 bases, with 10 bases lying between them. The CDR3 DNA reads TGTGCCAGCAGCCAAGTCGTTGCGGATGGAAACACCATATATTTT. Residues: CASSQVVADGNTIYF.

CDR3 nucleotide sequence: TGTGCCAGCAGGGGACTGGGAGAAAAACTGTTTTTT. Residues: CASRGLGEKLFF. The rearrangement links TRBV28 to TRBJ1-4; weak D call: TRBD1 (5 bases). Trimming left V 6 bases short and J 8 bases short, with 10 bases between. The germline gives CDR1 MDHEN, CDR2 SYDVKM. The length of the CDR3 is 12 residues.

The CDR3, as DNA: TGTGCCAGCAGTGAAATCCCCGACACTGAAGCTTTCTTT. This codes for CASSEIPDTEAFF. The chain couples TRBV6-1 to TRBJ1-1; D gene ambiguous. CDR3 length: 13 amino acids. Trimming pared 2 bases from V and 3 bases from J, leaving 7 bases between. CDR1 is MNHNS and CDR2 is SASEGT in the germline V gene.

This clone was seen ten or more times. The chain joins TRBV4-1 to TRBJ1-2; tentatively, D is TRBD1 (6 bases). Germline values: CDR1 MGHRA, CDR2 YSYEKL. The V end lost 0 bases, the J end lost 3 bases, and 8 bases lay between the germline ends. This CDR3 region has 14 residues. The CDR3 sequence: CASSQEYRDYGYTF. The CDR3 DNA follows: TGCGCCAGCAGCCAAGAGTACAGGGACTATGGCTACACCTTC.

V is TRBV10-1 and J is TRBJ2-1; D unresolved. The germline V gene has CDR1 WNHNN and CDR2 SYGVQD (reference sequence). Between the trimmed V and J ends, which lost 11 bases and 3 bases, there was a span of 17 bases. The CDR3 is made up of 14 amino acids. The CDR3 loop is CAAFRNSIYNEQFF. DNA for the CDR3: TGCGCCGCCTTCAGGAATTCCATCTACAATGAGCAGTTCTTC.

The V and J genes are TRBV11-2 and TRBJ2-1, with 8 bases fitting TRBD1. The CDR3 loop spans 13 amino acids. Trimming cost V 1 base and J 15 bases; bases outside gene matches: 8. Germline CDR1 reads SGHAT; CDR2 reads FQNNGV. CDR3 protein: CASSLATGVKPFF. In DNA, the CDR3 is TGTGCCAGCAGCTTAGCGACAGGGGTTAAGCCGTTCTTC.

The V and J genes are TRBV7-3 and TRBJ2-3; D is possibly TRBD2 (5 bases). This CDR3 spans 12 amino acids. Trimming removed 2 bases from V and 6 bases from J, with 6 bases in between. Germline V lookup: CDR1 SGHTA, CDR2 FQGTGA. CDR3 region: CASSLSGDTQYF. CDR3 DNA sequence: TGTGCCAGCAGCTTATCGGGGGATACGCAGTATTTT.

The CDR3 here is CASRLKSGAEQYF. The CDR3 DNA follows: TGCGCCAGCAGACTGAAGTCTGGGGCCGAGCAGTACTTC. The chain recombines TRBV5-1 with TRBJ2-7; TRBD1 might be the D (5 bases). The germline V gene encodes CDR1 SGHRS and CDR2 YFSETQ. Deletions cut 5 bases from V and 6 bases from J, with 15 bases between. The CDR3 extends over 13 amino acids.

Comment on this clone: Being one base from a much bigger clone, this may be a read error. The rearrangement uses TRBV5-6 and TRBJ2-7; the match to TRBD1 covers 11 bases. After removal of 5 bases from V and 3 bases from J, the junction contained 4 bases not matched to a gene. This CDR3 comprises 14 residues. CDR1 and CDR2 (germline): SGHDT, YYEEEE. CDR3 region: CASSPGTGGYEQYF. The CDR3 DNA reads TGTGCCAGCAGTCCCGGGACAGGGGGCTACGAGCAGTACTTC.

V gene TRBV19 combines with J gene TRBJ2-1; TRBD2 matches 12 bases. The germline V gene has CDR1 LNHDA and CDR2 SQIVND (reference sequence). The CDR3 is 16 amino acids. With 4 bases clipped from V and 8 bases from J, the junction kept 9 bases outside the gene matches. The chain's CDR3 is CASSKRLAGVGDEQFF. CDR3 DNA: TGTGCCAGTAGTAAAAGACTAGCGGGAGTCGGGGATGAGCAGTTCTTC.

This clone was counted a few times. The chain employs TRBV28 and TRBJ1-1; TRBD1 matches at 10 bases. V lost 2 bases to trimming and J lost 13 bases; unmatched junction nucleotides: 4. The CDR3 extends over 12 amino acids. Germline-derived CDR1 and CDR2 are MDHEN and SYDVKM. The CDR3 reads CASSLKGQGSFF. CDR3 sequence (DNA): TGTGCCAGCAGTTTAAAGGGACAGGGGAGTTTCTTT.